The source of this T cell receptor (beta chain) is a study of human T cells and chemical hapten exposure. Study-level background: Researchers reported sensitizing a roughly 2 cm by roughly 2 cm upper inner arm skin site with 2% DPC.

Time point defined: patch test 1, 2 weeks after DPC sensitization. Treatment in this sample: therapeutic diphenylcyclopropenone sensitization with weekly scalp DPC. Individual cDNA molecules received unique molecular identifiers in the library. One entry per CDR3 protein results from TCRdb running MiXCR on the RACE reads. The table has around 190,000 distinct CDR3 sequences, about 20% seen once. Trimming shortened V by 3 bases and J by 1 base, and 19 bases separated the two germline ends. CDR3 size: 17 residues. CDR1 is MDHEN and CDR2 is SYDVKM in the germline V gene. The sequencing here drew on whole blood, taken in connection with sensitization to the hapten diphenylcyclopropenone (DPC). This sequence was found in a woman aged 50 to 60 with alopecia areata. Some clones in this sample may be carry-over from other donors' samples. J is TRBJ2-7 and V is TRBV28, with D perhaps matching TRBD1 (6 bases). DNA for the CDR3: TGTGCCAGCAGTTTCCCTTTTACGGGACACGGGTCCTACGAGCAGTACTTC. It specifies CASSFPFTGHGSYEQYF.